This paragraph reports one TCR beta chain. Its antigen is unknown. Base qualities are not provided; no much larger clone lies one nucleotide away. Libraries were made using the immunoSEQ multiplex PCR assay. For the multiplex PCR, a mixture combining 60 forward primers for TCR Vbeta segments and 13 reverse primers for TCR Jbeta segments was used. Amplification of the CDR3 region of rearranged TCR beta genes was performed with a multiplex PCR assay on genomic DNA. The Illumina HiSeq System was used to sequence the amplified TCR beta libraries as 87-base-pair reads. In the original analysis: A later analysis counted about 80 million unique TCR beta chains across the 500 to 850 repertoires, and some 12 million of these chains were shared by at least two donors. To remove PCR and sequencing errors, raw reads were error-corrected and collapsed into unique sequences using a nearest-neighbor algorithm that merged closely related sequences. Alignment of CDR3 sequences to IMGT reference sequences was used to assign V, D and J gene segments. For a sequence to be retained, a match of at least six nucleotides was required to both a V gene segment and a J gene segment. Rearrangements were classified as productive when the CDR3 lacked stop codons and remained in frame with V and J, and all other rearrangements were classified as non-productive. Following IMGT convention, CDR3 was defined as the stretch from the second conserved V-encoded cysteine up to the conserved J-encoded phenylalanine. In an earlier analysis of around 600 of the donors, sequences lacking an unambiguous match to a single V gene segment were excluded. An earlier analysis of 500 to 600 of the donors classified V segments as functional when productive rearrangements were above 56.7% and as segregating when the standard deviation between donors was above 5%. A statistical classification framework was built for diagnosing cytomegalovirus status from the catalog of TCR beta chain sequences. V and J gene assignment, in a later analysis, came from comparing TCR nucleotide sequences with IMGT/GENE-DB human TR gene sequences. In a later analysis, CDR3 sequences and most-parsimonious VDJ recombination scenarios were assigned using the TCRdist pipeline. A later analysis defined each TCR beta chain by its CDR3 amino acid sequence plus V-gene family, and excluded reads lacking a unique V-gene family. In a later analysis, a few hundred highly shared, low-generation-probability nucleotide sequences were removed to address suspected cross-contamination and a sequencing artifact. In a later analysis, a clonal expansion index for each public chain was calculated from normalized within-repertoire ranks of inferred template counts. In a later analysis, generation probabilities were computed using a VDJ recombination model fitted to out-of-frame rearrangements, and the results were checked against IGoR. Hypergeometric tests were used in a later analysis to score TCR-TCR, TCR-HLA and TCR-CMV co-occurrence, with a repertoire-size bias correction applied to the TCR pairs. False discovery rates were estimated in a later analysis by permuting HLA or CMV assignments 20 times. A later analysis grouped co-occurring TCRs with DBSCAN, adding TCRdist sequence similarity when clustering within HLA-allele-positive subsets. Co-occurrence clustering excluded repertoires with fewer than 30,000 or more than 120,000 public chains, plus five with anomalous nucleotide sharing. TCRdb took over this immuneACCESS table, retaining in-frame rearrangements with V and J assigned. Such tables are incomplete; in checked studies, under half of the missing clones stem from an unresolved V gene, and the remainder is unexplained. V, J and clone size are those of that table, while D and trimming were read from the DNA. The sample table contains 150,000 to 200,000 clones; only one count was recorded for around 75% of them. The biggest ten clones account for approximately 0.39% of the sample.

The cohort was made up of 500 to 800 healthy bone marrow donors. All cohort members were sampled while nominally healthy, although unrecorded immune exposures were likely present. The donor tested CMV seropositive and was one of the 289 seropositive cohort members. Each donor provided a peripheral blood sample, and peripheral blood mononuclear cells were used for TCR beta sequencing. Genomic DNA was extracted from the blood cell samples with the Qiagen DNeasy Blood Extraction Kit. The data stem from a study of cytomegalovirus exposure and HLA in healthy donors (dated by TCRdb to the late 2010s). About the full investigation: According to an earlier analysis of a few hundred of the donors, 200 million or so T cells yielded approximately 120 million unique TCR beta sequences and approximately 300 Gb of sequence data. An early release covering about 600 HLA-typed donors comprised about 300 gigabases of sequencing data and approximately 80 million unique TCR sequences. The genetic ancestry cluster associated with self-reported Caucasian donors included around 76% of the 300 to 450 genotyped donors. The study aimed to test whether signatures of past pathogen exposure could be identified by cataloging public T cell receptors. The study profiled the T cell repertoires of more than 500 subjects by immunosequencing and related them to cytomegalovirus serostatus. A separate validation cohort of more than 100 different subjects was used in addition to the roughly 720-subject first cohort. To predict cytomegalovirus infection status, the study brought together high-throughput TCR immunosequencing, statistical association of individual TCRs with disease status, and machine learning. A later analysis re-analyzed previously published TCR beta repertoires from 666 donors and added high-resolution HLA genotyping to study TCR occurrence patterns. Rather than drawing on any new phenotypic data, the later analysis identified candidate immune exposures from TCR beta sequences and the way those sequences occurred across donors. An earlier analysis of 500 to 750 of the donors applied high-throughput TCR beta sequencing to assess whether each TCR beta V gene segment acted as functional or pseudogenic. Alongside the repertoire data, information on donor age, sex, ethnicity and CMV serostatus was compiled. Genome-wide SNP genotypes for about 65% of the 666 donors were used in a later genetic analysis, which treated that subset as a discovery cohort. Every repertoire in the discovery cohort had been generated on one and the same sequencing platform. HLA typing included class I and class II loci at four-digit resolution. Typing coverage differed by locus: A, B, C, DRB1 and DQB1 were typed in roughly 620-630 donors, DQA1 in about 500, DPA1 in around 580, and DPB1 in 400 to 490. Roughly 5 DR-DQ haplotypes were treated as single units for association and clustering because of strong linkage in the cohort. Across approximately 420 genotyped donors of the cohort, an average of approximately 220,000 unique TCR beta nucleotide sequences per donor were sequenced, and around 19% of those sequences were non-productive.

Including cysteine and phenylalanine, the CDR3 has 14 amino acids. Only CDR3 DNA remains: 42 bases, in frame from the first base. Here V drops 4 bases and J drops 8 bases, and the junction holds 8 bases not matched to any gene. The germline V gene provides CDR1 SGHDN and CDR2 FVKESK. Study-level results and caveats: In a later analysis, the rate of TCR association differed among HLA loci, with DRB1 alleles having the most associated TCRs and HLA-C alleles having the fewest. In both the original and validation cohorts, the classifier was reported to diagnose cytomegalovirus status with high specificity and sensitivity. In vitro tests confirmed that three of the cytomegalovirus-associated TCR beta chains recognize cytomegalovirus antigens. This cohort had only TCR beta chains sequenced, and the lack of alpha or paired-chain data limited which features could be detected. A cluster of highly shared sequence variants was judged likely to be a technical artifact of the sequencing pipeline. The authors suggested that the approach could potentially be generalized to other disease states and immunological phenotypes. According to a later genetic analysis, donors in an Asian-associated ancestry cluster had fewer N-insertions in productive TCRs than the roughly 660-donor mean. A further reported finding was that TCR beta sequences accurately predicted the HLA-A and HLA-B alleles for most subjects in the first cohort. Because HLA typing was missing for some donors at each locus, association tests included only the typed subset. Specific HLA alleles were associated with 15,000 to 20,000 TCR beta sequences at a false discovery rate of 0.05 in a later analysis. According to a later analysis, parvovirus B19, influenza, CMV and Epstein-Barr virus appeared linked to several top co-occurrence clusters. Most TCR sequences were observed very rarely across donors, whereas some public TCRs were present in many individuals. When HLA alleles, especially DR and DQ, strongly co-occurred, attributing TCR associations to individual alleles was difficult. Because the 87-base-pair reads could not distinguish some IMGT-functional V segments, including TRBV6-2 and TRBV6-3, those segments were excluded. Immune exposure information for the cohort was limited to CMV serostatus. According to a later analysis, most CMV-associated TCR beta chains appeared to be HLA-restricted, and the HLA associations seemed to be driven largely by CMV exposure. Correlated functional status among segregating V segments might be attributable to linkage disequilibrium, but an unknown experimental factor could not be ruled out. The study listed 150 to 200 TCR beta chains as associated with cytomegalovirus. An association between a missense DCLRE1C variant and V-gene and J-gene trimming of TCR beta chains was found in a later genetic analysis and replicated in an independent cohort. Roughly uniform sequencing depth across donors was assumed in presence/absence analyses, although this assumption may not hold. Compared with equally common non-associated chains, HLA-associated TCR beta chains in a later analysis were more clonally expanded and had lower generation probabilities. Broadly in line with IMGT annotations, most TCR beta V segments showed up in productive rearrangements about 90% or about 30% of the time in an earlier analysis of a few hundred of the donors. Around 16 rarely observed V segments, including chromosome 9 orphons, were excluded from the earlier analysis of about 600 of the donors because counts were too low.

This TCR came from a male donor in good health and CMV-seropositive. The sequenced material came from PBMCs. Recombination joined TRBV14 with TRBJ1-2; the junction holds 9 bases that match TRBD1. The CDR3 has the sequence CASSPGQGLHGYTF. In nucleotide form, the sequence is TGTGCCAGCAGCCCGGGACAGGGTTTACACGGCTACACCTTC.